The 15 T cell receptor beta chains reported below all come from one sample, sequenced in a study of cytomegalovirus exposure and HLA in healthy donors (dated by TCRdb to the late 2010s). To prepare the library, the immunoSEQ multiplex PCR assay was applied. A mixture of 60 forward primers for TCR Vbeta segments and 13 reverse primers for TCR Jbeta segments was used in the multiplex PCR. Sourced from immuneACCESS, this table was stored by TCRdb with only in-frame sequences that have V and J called. A share of the clones is absent; for the studies checked, an unresolved V gene accounts for under half, and the remainder has no known explanation. The sample yields 150,000 to 200,000 clones; around four fifths were counted once. The leading ten clones occupy roughly 0.99% of the sample. Sequencing was done on a sample of PBMCs. The source is a woman in her forties in good health and CMV-seronegative.

The chain carries TRBV19 and TRBJ2-3; a possible D gene is TRBD1 (6 bases). Per germline, CDR1 LNHDA and CDR2 SQIVND (reference sequence). The CDR3 is made up of 17 amino acids. The ends were cut back, 1 base at V and 2 bases at J, with 16 bases in the middle. CDR3 protein: CASSIGTAGRDTDTQYF. The CDR3 nucleotides are TGTGCCAGTAGTATAGGGACAGCCGGCCGGGACACAGATACGCAGTATTTT.

This clone was counted a single time. The chain joins TRBV5-4 to TRBJ2-7, with TRBD1 matching over 7 bases. The CDR3 contains 13 residues. The germline V gene has CDR1 SGHNT and CDR2 YYREEE (reference sequence). Trimming removed 4 bases from V and 0 bases from J; junction bases left unmatched: 1. The DNA of the CDR3 is TGTGCCAGCAGCGGGGACAGCTCCTACGAGCAGTACTTC. Protein sequence: CASSGDSSYEQYF.

This clone was recorded a few times. This sequence joins TRBV13 and TRBJ1-1; tentatively, D is TRBD1 (5 bases). The CDR3 loop spans 15 amino acids. In germline, CDR1 is PRHDT, CDR2 FYEKMQ (reference sequence). The germline V and J ends were trimmed by 5 bases and 1 base, with 14 bases remaining between them. CDR3 residues: CASSLAIGGNTEAFF. The CDR3 DNA follows: TGTGCCAGCAGCCTCGCCATCGGGGGGAACACTGAAGCTTTCTTT.

This clone was detected only once. The CDR3 DNA reads TGTGCCAGCAGTGAAGAGGGGGAAGTAGCTTTCTTT. This encodes CASSEEGEVAFF. The gene calls are TRBV6-1 and TRBJ1-1; weak D call: TRBD1 (6 bases). Germline-derived CDR1 and CDR2 are MNHNS and SASEGT. This CDR3 is built from 12 residues. V was pared by 1 base and J by 10 bases, with 10 bases between.

This clone was recorded only once. This sequence joins TRBV9 and TRBJ1-1; 10 bases agree with TRBD1. This CDR3 is built from 15 residues. With 1 base clipped from V and 7 bases from J, the junction kept 7 bases outside the gene matches. The germline CDR1 and CDR2 sequences are SGDLS and YYNGEE. CDR3 coding DNA: TGTGCCAGCAGCGTAACCTCGGACAGGGGGGATGAAGCTTTCTTT. Protein product: CASSVTSDRGDEAFF.

The chain couples TRBV29-1 to TRBJ1-5; the match to TRBD1 covers 8 bases. Germline V lookup: CDR1 SQVTM, CDR2 ANQGSEA. The CDR3 length is 13 residues. Germline trimming cut 4 bases from V and 2 bases from J; bases unmatched to any gene: 1. DNA of the CDR3: TGCAGCGTTGGGGGACAGGGCAATCAGCCCCAGCATTTT. Its protein is CSVGGQGNQPQHF.

The chain combines TRBV6-6 with TRBJ2-5; D is possibly TRBD1 (6 bases). The DNA end favors TRBJ2-7, so the J call may be wrong. CDR3 length equals 15 residues. Germline loops: CDR1 MNHNY, CDR2 SVGAGI (reference sequence). For the CDR3, the DNA is TGTGCCAGCAATAAGGGACAACCAAGCTCCTACGAGCAGTACTTC. It yields the protein CASNKGQPSSYEQYF.

The chain joins TRBV6-1 to TRBJ2-1, with a tentative D call TRBD2 (7 bases). From germline, CDR1 is MNHNS and CDR2 SASEGT. CDR3 length: 17 residues. Between the trimmed V and J ends, which lost 1 base and 4 bases, there was a span of 17 bases. CDR3 protein: CASSEVWGLAVYNEQFF. The CDR3 DNA reads as TGTGCCAGCAGTGAAGTTTGGGGGCTAGCGGTTTACAATGAGCAGTTCTTC.

The chain recombines TRBV7-2 with TRBJ1-2, with 7 nucleotides matching TRBD1. Germline V gives CDR1 SGHTA, CDR2 FQGNSA. The CDR3 extends over 14 amino acids. Unmatched junction bases numbered 5, after V lost 5 bases and J lost 2 bases. CDR3 region: CASSPGQTNYGYTF. The CDR3 bases are TGTGCCAGCAGCCCGGGACAGACAAACTATGGCTACACCTTC.

The J gene is TRBJ1-2, the V gene TRBV29-1, with unresolved D. The ends were cut back, 1 base at V and 4 bases at J, with 4 bases in the middle. CDR1 SQVTM and CDR2 ANQGSEA come from the germline V gene. This CDR3 has 11 residues. The CDR3 protein is CSVEGGYGYTF. In nucleotides, the CDR3 is TGCAGCGTTGAAGGCGGCTATGGCTACACCTTC.

The chain carries TRBV11-2 and TRBJ2-1; 8 bases are a match to TRBD2. This CDR3 has 19 residues. Germline CDR1 is SGHAT and CDR2 is FQNNGV. The ends lost 0 bases at V and 0 bases at J; junction bases unmatched: 10. DNA of the CDR3: TGTGCCAGCAGCTTAGATTTCCGGGGGGGGACTTACTCCTACAATGAGCAGTTCTTC. Encoded protein: CASSLDFRGGTYSYNEQFF.

The chain is built from TRBV7-9 and TRBJ1-2; 8 bases align to TRBD1. Germline CDR1 and CDR2: SEHNR and FQNEAQ (reference sequence). Trimming cost V 5 bases and J 6 bases; bases outside gene matches: 11. This CDR3 is 15 amino acids long. This chain's CDR3 is CASSPYGQGQNGYTF. The CDR3 DNA sequence: TGTGCCAGCAGCCCGTATGGACAGGGACAAAATGGCTACACCTTC. Full variable domain (rest looked up from reference TRBV7-9 and TRBJ1-2): DTGVSQNPRHKITKRGQNVTFRCDPISEHNRLYWYRQTLGQGPEFLTYFQNEAQLEKSRLLSDRFSAERPKGSFSTLEIQRTEQGDSAMYLCASSPYGQGQNGYTFGSGTRLTVV.

The genes are TRBV7-2 and TRBJ1-2, with 8 bases that match TRBD1. The CDR3 contains 14 residues. CDR1 is SGHTA, CDR2 FQGNSA, per germline. The V and J ends lost 1 base and 4 bases, in that order; junction bases with no gene match: 2. DNA of the CDR3: TGTGCCAGCAGCTTAGACAGGGGGTCCTATGGCTACACCTTC. This sequence encodes CASSLDRGSYGYTF. The variable domain in full, completed from reference TRBV7-2 and TRBJ1-2, reads GAGVSQSPSNKVTEKGKDVELRCDPISGHTALYWYRQSLGQGLEFLIYFQGNSAPDKSGLPSDRFSAERTGGSVSTLTIQRTQQEDSAVYLCASSLDRGSYGYTFGSGTRLTVV.

The V gene is TRBV28, the J gene TRBJ1-4; D perhaps matches TRBD1 (6 bases). This CDR3 is built from 14 residues. CDR1 and CDR2 (germline): MDHEN, SYDVKM. Trimming stripped 6 bases from V and 8 bases from J, with 16 bases between. The CDR3 sequence is CASRTLDRGEKLFF. In nucleotides, the CDR3 is TGTGCCAGCAGGACCTTGGACAGAGGAGAAAAACTGTTTTTT.

J is TRBJ1-1 and V is TRBV7-9; 10 bases match TRBD1. This CDR3 spans 15 amino acids. The V and J ends lost 5 bases and 7 bases, in that order; junction bases with no gene match: 10. The germline CDR1 and CDR2 sequences are SEHNR and FQNEAQ (reference sequence). CDR3 in DNA: TGTGCCAGCAGCCTCCGGGACAGGGGCCCGCTTGAAGCTTTCTTT. This sequence encodes CASSLRDRGPLEAFF.